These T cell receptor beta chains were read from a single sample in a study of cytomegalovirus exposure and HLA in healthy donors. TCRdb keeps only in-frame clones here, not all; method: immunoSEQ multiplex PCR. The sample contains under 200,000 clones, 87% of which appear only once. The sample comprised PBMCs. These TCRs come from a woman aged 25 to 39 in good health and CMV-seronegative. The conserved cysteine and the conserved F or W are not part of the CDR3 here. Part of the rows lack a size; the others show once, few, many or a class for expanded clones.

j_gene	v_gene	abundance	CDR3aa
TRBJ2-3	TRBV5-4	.	ASSFGLDTDTQY
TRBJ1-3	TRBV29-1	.	SVAFGNTIY
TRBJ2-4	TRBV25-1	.	ASSELTSGGAVKNIQY
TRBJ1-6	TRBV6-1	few	ASSEPRPLH
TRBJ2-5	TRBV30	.	AWSAKAREQY
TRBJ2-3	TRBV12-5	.	ASGLVVAGGPDTQY
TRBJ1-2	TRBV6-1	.	ASSEWSRLNYGYT
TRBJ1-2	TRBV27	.	ASSHPGTNHGYT
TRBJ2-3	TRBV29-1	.	SVEDRLAATDTQY
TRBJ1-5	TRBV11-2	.	ASSLASGGNQPQH
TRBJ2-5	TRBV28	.	ASSLGGGAPQEETQY
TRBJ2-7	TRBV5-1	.	ASSLDWGPYEQY
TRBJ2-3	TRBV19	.	ASSISLLDTQY
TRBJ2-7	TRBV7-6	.	ARGYEQY
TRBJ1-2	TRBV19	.	ASSSGLSYGYT
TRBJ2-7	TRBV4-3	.	ASSQERTVHYEQY
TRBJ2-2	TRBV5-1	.	ASSRQGRTGELF
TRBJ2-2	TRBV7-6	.	ASSLAGGQVAGELF
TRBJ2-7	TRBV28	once	ASSFLSYEQY
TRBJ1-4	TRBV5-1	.	ASSVGQGATNEKLF
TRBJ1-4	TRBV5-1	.	ASSLAGGTNEKLF
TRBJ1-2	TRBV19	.	ASSNSSTRNYGYT
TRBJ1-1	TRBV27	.	ASSRAGGNTEAF
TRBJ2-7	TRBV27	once	ASSLTPGIEQY
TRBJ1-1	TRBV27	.	ASSSNRGTEAF
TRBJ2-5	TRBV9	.	ASSVASGGSYTQY
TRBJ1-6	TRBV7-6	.	ASSPSGTGASPLH
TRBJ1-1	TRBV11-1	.	ASSLGRGLDTEAF
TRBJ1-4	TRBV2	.	ASRVGQGHGKLF
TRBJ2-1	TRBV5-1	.	ASSTGQGPVNNEQF
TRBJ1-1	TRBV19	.	ASSIGRLVNTEAF
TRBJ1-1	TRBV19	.	ASSPYLSTGNTEAF
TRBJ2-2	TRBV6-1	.	ASSRGWTGELF
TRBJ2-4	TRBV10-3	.	AISETTENIQY
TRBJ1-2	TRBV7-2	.	AGSSRQGEGGYT
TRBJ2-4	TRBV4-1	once	ASSQDQGHENIQY
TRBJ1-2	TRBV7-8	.	ASRVTRDRGPNYGYT
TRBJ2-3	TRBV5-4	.	ASSSTTGRGTDTQY
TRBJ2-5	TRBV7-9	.	ASSLVAGGETQY
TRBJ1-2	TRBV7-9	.	ASSTQGMLNYGYT
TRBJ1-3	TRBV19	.	ASSSGRRFSGNTIY
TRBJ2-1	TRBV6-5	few	ASSWTSGRANEQF
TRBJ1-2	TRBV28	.	ASSAIPGQGLLGT
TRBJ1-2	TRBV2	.	ASSSGTGAVGYT
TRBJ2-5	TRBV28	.	ASTHDRGPQETQY
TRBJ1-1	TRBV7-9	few	ASSLSGRNTEAF